These 10 T cell receptor beta chains were all obtained from the same sample, sequenced in a study of T cell repertoires and leukemia-associated antigens. TCRdb recomputed calls from the 5' RACE reads with MiXCR, one row per CDR3 protein. In the table there are 11,000 or so distinct CDR3 sequences, 35% to 45% of which are singletons. For these TCRs, the target antigens are not known. The sample consisted of CD3+ T cells sorted from blood and cultured. The receptors were sampled from a female donor in good health.

At least ten counts were recorded for this clonotype. This may be a read error, as it is one base from a much larger clone. The chain employs TRBV7-9 and TRBJ1-1; the match to TRBD1 covers 10 bases. CDR1 is SEHNR and CDR2 is FQNEAQ in the germline V gene (reference sequence). The CDR3 sequence is 13 residues long. Here the CDR3 DNA reads TGTACCAGCAGCCCCCGGGACAGGGGTGAAGCTTTCTTT. Protein product: CTSSPRDRGEAFF.

The V gene is TRBV5-1, the J gene TRBJ1-1, with TRBD1 matching 8 bases. The germline V gene encodes CDR1 SGHRS and CDR2 YFSETQ. This CDR3 region has 14 residues. V lost 4 bases and J lost 2; bases outside the gene matches: 4. CDR3 loop: CASSRDRGNTEAFF. In DNA form, the CDR3 reads TGCGCCAGCAGCCGTGACAGGGGAAACACTGAAGCTTTCTTT.

This clonotype was recorded many times. This chain links TRBV6-6 with TRBJ2-2, with TRBD2 identical over 11 bases. Unmatched junction bases numbered 8, after V lost 2 bases and J lost 3 bases. The CDR3 is made up of 18 amino acids. Per germline, CDR1 MNHNY and CDR2 SVGAGI (reference sequence). In nucleotides, the CDR3 is TGTGCCAGCAGTTACGGCAGGGGGGGACTAGCGGACACCGGGGAGCTGTTTTTT. Residues: CASSYGRGGLADTGELFF.

This clonotype was counted ten times or more. V and J are TRBV3-1 and TRBJ1-2; tentative D call: TRBD1 (5 bases). Trimming removed 1 base from V and 2 bases from J, with 14 bases in between. CDR3 size: 16 residues. Germline V CDR1 and CDR2: LGHDT, YNNKEL (reference sequence). DNA for the CDR3: TGTGCCAGCAGCCAAGCGGAACTTGGGGGAAACTATGGCTACACCTTC. Translated, it gives CASSQAELGGNYGYTF. The full variable domain, with the rest looked up from reference TRBV3-1 and TRBJ1-2, is DTAVSQTPKYLVTQMGNDKSIKCEQNLGHDTMYWYKQDSKKFLKIMFSYNNKELIINETVPNRFSPKSPDKAHLNLHINSLELGDSAVYFCASSQAELGGNYGYTFGSGTRLTVV.

The genes are TRBV20-1 and TRBJ1-2, with D unresolved. V shed 6 bases and J shed 4 bases, with 12 bases lying between them. The CDR3 is 12 amino acids. CDR1 is DFQATT and CDR2 is SNEGSKA in the germline V gene (reference sequence). As DNA, the CDR3 is TGCAGTGCCAACGACCGGGCCTATGGCTACACCTTC. Translated: CSANDRAYGYTF.

CDR3 coding DNA: TGCGCCAGCAGCTCGAGGACAGGGAGGAGCGATACGCAGTATTTT. Its protein product is CASSSRTGRSDTQYF. The V gene is TRBV5-1, the J gene TRBJ2-3; 8 nucleotides match TRBD1. The CDR3 totals 15 residues. In germline, CDR1 is SGHRS, CDR2 YFSETQ. Unmatched junction bases numbered 9, after V lost 3 bases and J lost 6 bases.

The table lists this clonotype with a few counts. The genes are TRBV9 and TRBJ1-1; 8 bases map to TRBD1. V trimming: 3 bases; J trimming: 3 bases; junction bases outside the gene matches: 4. The germline CDR1 and CDR2 sequences are SGDLS and YYNGEE. This CDR3 has 14 amino acids. The CDR3 DNA is TGTGCCAGCAGCGGACAGGGGTTAGACACTGAAGCTTTCTTT. It translates to CASSGQGLDTEAFF. Full variable domain (remainder filled in from reference TRBV9 and TRBJ1-1): DSGVTQTPKHLITATGQRVTLRCSPRSGDLSVYWYQQSLDQGLQFLIQYYNGEERAKGNILERFSAQQFPDLHSELNLSSLELGDSALYFCASSGQGLDTEAFFGQGTRLTVV.

This chain connects TRBV4-1 to TRBJ1-1; 8 positions match TRBD1. Germline CDR1 is MGHRA and CDR2 is YSYEKL. The CDR3 totals 16 residues. The V segment lost 1 base and the J segment 8 bases; nucleotides outside the gene matches: 12. In nucleotides, the CDR3 is TGCGCCAGCAGCCAAGCCCCCTACAGGGGGTATACCGAAGCTTTCTTT. Its translation: CASSQAPYRGYTEAFF.

The chain joins TRBV5-1 to TRBJ1-1; a possible D gene is TRBD1 (5 bases). Looked up from germline, CDR1 is SGHRS and CDR2 is YFSETQ. The CDR3 has 14 residues. Between the trimmed V and J ends, which lost 0 bases and 4 bases, there was a span of 10 bases. The CDR3 DNA is TGCGCCAGCAGCTTGGGGGGCGCTGGCACTGAAGCTTTCTTT. As protein: CASSLGGAGTEAFF.

This clonotype has only a few counts. The rearrangement joins TRBV20-1 to TRBJ2-4; 11 bases are shared with TRBD1. Germline CDR1 DFQATT, CDR2 SNEGSKA (reference sequence). V gave up 6 bases and J gave up 8 bases; unmatched junction bases: 15. The CDR3 totals 16 residues. CDR3 loop: CSAYLGQGASIDIQYF. In DNA form, the CDR3 reads TGCAGTGCGTACCTCGGACAGGGGGCGTCAATCGACATTCAGTACTTC.